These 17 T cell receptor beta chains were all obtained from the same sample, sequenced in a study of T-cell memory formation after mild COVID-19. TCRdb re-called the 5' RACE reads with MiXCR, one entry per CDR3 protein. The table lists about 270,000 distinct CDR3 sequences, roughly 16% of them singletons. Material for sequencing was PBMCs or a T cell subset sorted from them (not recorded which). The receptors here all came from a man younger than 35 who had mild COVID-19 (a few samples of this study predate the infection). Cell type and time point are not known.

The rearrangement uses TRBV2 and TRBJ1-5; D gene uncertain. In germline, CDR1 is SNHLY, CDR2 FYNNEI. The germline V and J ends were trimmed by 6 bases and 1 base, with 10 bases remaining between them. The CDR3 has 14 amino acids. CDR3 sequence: CASRGGGSNQPQHF. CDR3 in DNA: TGTGCCAGCAGGGGTGGAGGGAGCAATCAGCCCCAGCATTTT.

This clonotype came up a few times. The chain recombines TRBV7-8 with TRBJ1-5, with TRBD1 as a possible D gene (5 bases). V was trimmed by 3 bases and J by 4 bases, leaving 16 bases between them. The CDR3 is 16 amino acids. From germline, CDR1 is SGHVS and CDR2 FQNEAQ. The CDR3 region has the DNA TGTGCCAGCAGCTTGGCCGGGACCAGGAGAAATCAGCCCCAGCATTTT. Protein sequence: CASSLAGTRRNQPQHF.

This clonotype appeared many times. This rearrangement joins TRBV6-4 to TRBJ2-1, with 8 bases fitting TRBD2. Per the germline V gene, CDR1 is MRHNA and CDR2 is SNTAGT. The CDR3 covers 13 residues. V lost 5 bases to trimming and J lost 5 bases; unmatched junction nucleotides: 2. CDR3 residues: CASSPTSDNEQFF. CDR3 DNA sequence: TGTGCCAGCAGTCCGACTAGCGACAATGAGCAGTTCTTC.

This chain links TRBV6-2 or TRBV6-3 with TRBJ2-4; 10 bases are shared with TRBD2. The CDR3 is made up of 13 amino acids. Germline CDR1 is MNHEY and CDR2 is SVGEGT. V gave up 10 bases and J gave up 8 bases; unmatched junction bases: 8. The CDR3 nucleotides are TGTGCCACCGGGGCTAGCGGGGGTTACATTCAGTACTTC. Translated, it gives CATGASGGYIQYF.

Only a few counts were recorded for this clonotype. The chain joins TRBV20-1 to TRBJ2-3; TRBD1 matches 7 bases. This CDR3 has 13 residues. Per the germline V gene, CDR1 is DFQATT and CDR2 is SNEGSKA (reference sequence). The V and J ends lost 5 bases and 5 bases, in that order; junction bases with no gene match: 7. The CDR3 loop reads CSAFDRVVDTQYF. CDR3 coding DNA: TGCAGTGCTTTTGACAGGGTCGTAGATACGCAGTATTTT.

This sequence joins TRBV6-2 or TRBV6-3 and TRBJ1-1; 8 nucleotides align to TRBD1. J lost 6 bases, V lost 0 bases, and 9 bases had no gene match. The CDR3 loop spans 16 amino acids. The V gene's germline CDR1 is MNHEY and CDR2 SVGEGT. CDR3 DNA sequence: TGTGCCAGCAGTTACTCGATCGCTCCACAGGGGGCTGAAGCTTTCTTT. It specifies CASSYSIAPQGAEAFF.

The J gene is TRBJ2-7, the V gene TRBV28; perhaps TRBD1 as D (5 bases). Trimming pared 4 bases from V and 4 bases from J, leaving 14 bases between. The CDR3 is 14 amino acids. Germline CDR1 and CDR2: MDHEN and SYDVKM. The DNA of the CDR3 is TGTGCCAGCAGTTCACTCCCGGCAGGGTACGAGCAGTACGTC. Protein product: CASSSLPAGYEQYV.

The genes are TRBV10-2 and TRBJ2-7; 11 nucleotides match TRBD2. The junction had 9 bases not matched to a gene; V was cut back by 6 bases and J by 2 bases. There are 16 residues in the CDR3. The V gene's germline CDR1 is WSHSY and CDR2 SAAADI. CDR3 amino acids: CASRELTSGGPYEQYF. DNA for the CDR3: TGCGCCAGCAGGGAATTAACTAGCGGGGGCCCCTACGAGCAGTACTTC.

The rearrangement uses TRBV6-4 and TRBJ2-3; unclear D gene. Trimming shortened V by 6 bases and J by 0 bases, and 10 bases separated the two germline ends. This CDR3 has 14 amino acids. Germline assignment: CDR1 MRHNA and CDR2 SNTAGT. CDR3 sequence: CASRKTPSTDTQYF. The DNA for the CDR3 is TGTGCCAGCAGAAAGACACCTAGCACAGATACGCAGTATTTT.

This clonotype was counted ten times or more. The CDR3 DNA sequence: TGTGCCAGTAGTATAAATCCGGGAGGGGACACTGAAGCTTTCTTT. Translating it yields CASSINPGGDTEAFF. V is TRBV19 and J is TRBJ1-1; possible D gene TRBD1, 5 bases. The CDR3 has 15 residues. CDR1 is LNHDA, CDR2 SQIVND, per germline (reference sequence). V was trimmed by 2 bases and J by 3 bases, leaving 13 bases between them.

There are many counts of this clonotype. CDR3 region: CASSQDGGLDEQFF. In DNA form, the CDR3 reads TGCGCCAGCAGCCAGGACGGGGGTTTGGATGAGCAGTTCTTC. The V call is TRBV4-1, the J call TRBJ2-1, with D perhaps TRBD2 (6 bases). Trimming removed 3 bases at V and 8 bases at J, with 14 bases between. In germline, CDR1 is MGHRA, CDR2 YSYEKL. The CDR3 runs 14 residues.

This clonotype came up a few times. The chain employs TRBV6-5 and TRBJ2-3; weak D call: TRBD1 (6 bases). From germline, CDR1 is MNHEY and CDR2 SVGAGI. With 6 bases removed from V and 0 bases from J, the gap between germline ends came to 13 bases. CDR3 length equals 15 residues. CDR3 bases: TGTGCCAGCAGACAGATGGGGGCTAGCACAGATACGCAGTATTTT. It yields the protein CASRQMGASTDTQYF.

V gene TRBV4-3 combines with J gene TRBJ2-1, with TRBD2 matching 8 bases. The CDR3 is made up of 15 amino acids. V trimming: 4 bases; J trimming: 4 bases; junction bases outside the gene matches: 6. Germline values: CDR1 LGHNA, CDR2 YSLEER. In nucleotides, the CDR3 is TGCGCCAGCAGCCGGTTAGCGGGGTTTTACAATGAGCAGTTCTTC. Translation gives CASSRLAGFYNEQFF.

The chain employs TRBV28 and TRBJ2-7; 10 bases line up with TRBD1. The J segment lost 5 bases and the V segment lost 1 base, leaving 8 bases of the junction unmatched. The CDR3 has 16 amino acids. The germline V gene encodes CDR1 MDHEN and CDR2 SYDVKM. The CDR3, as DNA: TGTGCCAGCAGTTTATTTCCGGGACAGGGGAGGAACGAGCAGTACGTC. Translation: CASSLFPGQGRNEQYV.

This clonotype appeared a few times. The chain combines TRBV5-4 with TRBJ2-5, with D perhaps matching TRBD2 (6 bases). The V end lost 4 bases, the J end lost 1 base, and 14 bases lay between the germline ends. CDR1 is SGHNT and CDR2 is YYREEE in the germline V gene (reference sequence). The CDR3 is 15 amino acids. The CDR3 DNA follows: TGTGCCAGCAGCCCAGTGGGGGGAGTCCAAGAGACCCAGTACTTC. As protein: CASSPVGGVQETQYF.

DNA for the CDR3: TGTGCCAGCTCGTCCGGGGACTACCCCAGGGAGACCCAGTACTTC. The encoded protein is CASSSGDYPRETQYF. The V gene is TRBV18, the J gene TRBJ2-5, with 7 bases aligning to TRBD2. The CDR3 has 15 amino acids. V dropped 6 bases and J dropped 5; count of bases not matched to a gene: 12. The germline V gene has CDR1 KGHSH and CDR2 LQKENI. The full variable domain, its missing parts supplied by reference TRBV18 and TRBJ2-5, is NAGVMQNPRHLVRRRGQEARLRCSPMKGHSHVYWYRQLPEEGLKFMVYLQKENIIDESGMPKERFSAEFPKEGPSILRIQQVVRGDSAAYFCASSSGDYPRETQYFGPGTRLLVL.

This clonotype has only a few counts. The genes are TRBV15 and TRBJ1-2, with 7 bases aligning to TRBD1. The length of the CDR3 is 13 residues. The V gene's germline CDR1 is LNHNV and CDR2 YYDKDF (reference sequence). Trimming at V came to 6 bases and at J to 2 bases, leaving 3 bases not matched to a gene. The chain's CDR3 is CATSPDRNYGYTF. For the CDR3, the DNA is TGTGCCACCAGTCCGGACAGGAACTATGGCTACACCTTC.